The sequence of this T cell receptor beta chain was determined in a study of Ad26.COV2.S vaccination and SARS-CoV-2 variants. Looking at the study overall: As a participant in COV1001, the donor was in the Ad26.COV2.S trial arm.

Treatment defined: some 20 received Ad26.COV2.S at low or high dose, single or two shots; about 5 received placebo; per-sample allocation not given. It was on day 63 after the first vaccine or placebo injection that samples were taken. The CDR3 spans 15 residues. Per germline, CDR1 MNHEY and CDR2 SVGAGI. Trimming removed 8 bases from V and 2 bases from J; junction bases left unmatched: 11. Study-level results: Post-vaccination breadth of spike-specific CD8+ and CD4+ T cell responses was reportedly substantial. The study found similar non-spike TCR breadth in vaccine and placebo recipients.

Note on this clone: Its antigen is as yet unknown.

Profiled with immunoSEQ multiplex PCR; TCRdb holds only in-frame clones, not every one. The sample lists some 240,000 clones, around 90% occurring once. The sequence derives from a person aged 18-60 years who received the Ad26.COV2.S COVID-19 vaccine or a placebo. J is TRBJ2-7 and V is TRBV6-5; 8 bases are a match to TRBD1. This specimen consisted of peripheral blood, obtained in a trial of Ad26.COV2.S vaccine versus placebo. The CDR3 DNA reads TGTGCCAGCGTGCCAGGGGGCGGCTCTACCTACGAGCAGTACTTC. Amino acid sequence: CASVPGGGSTYEQYF.